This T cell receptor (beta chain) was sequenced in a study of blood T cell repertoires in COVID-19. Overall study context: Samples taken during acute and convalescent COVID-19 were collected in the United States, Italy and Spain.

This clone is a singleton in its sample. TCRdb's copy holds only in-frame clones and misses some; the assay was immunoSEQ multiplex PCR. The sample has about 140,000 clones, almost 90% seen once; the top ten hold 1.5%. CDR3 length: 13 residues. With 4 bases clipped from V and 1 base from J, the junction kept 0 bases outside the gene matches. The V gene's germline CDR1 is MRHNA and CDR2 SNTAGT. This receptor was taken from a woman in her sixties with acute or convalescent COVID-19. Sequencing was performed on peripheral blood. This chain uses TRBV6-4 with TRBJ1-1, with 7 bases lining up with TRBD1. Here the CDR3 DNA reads TGTGCCAGCAGTGGACAGGGGAACACTGAAGCTTTCTTT. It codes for CASSGQGNTEAFF.